One T cell receptor (beta chain) is described in this entry. The target antigen is unknown. The sample originates from a study of post-analysis software for immune sequencing data. Prepared TCR beta cDNA libraries contained unique molecular identifiers. One entry per CDR3 protein results from TCRdb running MiXCR on the PCR reads. The sample shows roughly 800,000 distinct CDR3 sequences, roughly 27% of them seen only once. Unmatched junction bases numbered 15, after V lost 0 bases and J lost 14 bases. Looked up from germline, CDR1 is LGHDT and CDR2 is YNNKEL (reference sequence). The CDR3 spans 17 residues. Study-wide findings and caveats: Relative to controls, patients had about 5 TRBV segments at higher frequency, with TRBV5-6, TRBV5-1 and TRBV20-1 among these. Multiple sclerosis was associated with a significant reduction in normalized Chao1 diversity relative to controls. Analysis by F measure revealed that same-batch samples clustered strongly together.

Sequencing used blood. The TCR comes from a girl aged 10-17 years with multiple sclerosis. The chain employs TRBV3-1 and TRBJ2-1; 11 nucleotides agree with TRBD2. The CDR3 reads CASSQDNSGRAPPREFF. CDR3 sequence (DNA): TGTGCCAGCAGCCAAGATAATAGCGGGAGGGCACCCCCGAGGGAGTTCTTC.